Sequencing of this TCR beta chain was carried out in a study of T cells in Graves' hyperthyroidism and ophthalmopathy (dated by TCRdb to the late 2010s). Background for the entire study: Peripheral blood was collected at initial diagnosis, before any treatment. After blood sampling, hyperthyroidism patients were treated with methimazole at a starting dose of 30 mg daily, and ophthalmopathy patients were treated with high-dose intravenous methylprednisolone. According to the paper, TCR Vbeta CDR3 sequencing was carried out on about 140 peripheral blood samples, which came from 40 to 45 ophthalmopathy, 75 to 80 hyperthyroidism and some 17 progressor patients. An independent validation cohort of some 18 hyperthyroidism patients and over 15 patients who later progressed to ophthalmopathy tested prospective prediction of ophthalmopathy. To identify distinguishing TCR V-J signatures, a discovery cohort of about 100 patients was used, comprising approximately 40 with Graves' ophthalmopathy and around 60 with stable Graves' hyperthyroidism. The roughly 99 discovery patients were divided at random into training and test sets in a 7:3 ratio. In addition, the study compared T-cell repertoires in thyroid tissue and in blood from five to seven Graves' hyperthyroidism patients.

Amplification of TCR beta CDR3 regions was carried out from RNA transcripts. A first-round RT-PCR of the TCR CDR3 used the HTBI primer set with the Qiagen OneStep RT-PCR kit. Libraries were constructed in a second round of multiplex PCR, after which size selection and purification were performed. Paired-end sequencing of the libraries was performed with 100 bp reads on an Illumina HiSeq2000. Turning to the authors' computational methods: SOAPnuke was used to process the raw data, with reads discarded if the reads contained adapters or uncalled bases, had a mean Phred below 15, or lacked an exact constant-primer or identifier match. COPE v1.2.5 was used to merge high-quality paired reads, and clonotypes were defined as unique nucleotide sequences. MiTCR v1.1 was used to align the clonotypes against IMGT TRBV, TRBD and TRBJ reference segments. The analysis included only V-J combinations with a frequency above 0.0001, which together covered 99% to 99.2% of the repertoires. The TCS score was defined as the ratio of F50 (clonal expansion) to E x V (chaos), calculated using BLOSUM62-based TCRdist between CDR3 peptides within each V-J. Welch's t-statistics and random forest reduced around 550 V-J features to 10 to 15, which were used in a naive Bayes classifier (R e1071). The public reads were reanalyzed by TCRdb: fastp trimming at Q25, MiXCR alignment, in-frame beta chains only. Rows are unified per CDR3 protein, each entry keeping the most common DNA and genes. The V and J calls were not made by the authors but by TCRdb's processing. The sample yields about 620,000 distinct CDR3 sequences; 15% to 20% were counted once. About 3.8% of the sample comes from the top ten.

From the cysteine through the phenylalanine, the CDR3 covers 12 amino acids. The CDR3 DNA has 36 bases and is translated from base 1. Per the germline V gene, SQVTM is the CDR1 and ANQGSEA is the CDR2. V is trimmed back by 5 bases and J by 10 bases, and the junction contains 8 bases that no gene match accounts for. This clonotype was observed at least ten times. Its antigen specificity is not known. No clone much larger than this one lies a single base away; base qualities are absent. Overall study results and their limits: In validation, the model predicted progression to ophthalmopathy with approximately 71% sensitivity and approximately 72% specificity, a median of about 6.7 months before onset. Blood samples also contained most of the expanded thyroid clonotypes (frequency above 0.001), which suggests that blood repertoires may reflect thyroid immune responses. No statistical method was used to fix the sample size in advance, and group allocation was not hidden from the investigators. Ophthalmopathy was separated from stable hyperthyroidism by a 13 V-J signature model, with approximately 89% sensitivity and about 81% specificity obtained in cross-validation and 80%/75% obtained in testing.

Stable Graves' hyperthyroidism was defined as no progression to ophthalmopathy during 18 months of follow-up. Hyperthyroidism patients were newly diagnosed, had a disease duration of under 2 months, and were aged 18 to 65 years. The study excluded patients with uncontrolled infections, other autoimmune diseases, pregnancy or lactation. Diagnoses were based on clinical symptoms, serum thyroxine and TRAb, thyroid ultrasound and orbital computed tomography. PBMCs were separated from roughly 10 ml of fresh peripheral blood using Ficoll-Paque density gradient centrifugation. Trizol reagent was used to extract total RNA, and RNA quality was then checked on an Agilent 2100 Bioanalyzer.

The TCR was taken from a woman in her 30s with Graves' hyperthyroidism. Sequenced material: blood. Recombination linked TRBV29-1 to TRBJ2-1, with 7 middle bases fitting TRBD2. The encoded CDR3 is CSVFAGVSEQFF. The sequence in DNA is TGCAGCGTTTTCGCGGGAGTAAGCGAGCAGTTCTTC.